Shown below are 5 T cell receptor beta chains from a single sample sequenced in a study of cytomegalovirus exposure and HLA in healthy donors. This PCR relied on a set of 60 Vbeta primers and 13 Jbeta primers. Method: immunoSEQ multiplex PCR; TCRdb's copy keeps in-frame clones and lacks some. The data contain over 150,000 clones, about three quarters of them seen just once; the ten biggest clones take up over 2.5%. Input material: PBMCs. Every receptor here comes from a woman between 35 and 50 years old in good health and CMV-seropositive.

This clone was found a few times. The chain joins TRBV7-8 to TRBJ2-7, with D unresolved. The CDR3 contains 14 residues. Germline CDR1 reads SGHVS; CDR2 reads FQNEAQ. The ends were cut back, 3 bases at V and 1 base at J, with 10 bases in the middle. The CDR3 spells CASSLEQTSYEQYF. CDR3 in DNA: TGTGCCAGCAGCTTGGAACAGACATCCTACGAGCAGTACTTC.

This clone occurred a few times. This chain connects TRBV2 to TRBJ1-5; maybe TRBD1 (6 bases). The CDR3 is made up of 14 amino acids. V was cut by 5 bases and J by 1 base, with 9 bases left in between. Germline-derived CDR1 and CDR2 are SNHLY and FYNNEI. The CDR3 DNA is TGTGCCAGCAGTCGAGGACAGAGCAATCAGCCCCAGCATTTT. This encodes CASSRGQSNQPQHF.

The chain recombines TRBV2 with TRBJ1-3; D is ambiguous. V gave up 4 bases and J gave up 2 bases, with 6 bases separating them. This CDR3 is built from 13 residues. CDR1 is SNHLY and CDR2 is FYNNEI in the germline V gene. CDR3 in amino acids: CASSVSPGNTIYF. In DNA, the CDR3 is TGTGCCAGCAGTGTGAGTCCTGGAAACACCATATATTTT.

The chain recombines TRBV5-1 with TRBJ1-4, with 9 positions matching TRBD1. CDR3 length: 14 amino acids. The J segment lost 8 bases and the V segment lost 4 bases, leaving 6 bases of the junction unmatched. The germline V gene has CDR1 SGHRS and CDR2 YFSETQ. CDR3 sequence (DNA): TGCGCCAGCAGCCCGGACAGGGGAGGAGAAAAACTGTTTTTT. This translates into CASSPDRGGEKLFF. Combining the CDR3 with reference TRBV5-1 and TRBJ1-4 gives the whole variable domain KAGVTQTPRYLIKTRGQQVTLSCSPISGHRSVSWYQQTPGQGLQFLFEYFSETQRNKGNFPGRFSGRQFSNSRSEMNVSTLELGDSALYLCASSPDRGGEKLFFGSGTQLSVL.

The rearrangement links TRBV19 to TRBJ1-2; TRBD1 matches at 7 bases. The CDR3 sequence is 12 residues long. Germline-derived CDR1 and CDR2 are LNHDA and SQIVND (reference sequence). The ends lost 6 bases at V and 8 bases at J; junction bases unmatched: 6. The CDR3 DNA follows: TGTGCCAGTAGGACAGGGCCAGGAGGCTACACCTTC. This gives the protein CASRTGPGGYTF.